One sample yielded the 7 T cell receptor beta chains listed below, sequenced in a study of response to subunit inactivated influenza vaccine. TCRdb re-called the RT-PCR reads through MiXCR, storing one row per CDR3 protein. The sample includes around 490,000 distinct CDR3 sequences, less than 10% of them seen just once. The starting material was PBMCs from blood, obtained less than 30 months after vaccination. These receptors were obtained from a man in his fifties or sixties who received an inactivated influenza vaccine.

This clonotype was counted many times. The chain uses TRBV15 and TRBJ2-1, with 8 bases matching TRBD2. Germline assignment: CDR1 LNHNV and CDR2 YYDKDF (reference sequence). Germline trimming cut 1 base from V and 5 bases from J; bases unmatched to any gene: 10. The CDR3 loop spans 17 amino acids. The CDR3 sequence: CATSRVLSGSFDNEQFF. The CDR3 coding sequence is TGTGCCACCAGCAGAGTATTGAGCGGGAGCTTTGACAATGAGCAGTTCTTC.

This clonotype was seen only a few times. This chain links TRBV4-3 with TRBJ1-4, with a weak D call TRBD1 (6 bases). Germline CDR1 LGHNA, CDR2 YSLEER. V was cut by 4 bases and J by 3 bases, with 21 bases left in between. The CDR3 has 18 residues. In DNA form, the CDR3 reads TGCGCCAGCAGCCTATATTTCGGGGGGCGGCGGGCTAATGAAAAACTGTTTTTT. This codes for CASSLYFGGRRANEKLFF.

This clonotype was detected only a few times. This rearrangement joins TRBV7-9 to TRBJ2-1, with 7 nucleotides matching TRBD1. Trimming removed 0 bases from V and 4 bases from J; junction bases left unmatched: 6. The length of the CDR3 is 16 residues. The V gene's germline CDR1 is SEHNR and CDR2 FQNEAQ (reference sequence). The DNA for the CDR3 is TGTGCCAGCAGCTTAGCGCGCACAGGGGCGTACAATGAGCAGTTCTTC. Protein sequence: CASSLARTGAYNEQFF.

In DNA, the CDR3 is TGTGCCAGCAGCCAAGAAACAGGGAGAACTGAAGCTTTCTTT. Encoded protein: CASSQETGRTEAFF. The chain has TRBV3-1 and TRBJ1-1; D is possibly TRBD1 (6 bases). CDR1 and CDR2 from the germline V gene are LGHDT and YNNKEL (reference sequence). The CDR3 sequence is 14 residues long. Trimming took off 0 bases at V and 5 bases at J, with 10 bases between the two ends.

This clonotype occurred many times. The chain uses TRBV20-1 and TRBJ2-3, with a weak D call TRBD2 (7 bases). Trimming removed 3 bases at V and 5 bases at J, with 18 bases between. Looked up from germline, CDR1 is DFQATT and CDR2 is SNEGSKA (reference sequence). CDR3 length: 15 residues. The CDR3 DNA follows: TGCAGTGCTAGCGGCCTAGGGGGGGCAGTAGATACGCAGTATTTT. Translating it yields CSASGLGGAVDTQYF.

This clonotype was observed many times. The junction departs from the called germline gene at one end, perhaps through a read error. The chain links TRBV5-1 to TRBJ2-7, with 13 bases that match TRBD2. CDR1 is SGHRS, CDR2 YFSETQ, per germline. CDR3 length: 15 residues. The CDR3 DNA sequence: TGTGCCAGCAGCCCCGGACTAGCGGGAGCCTACGAGCAGTACTTC. Protein product: CASSPGLAGAYEQYF. The variable domain in full, with the rest retrieved from reference TRBV5-1 and TRBJ2-7, is KAGVTQTPRYLIKTRGQQVTLSCSPISGHRSVSWYQQTPGQGLQFLFEYFSETQRNKGNFPGRFSGRQFSNSRSEMNVSTLELGDSALYLCASSPGLAGAYEQYFGPGTRLTVT.

This clonotype has just a few counts. The J gene is TRBJ1-2, the V gene TRBV5-1; 7 positions match TRBD1. J gave up 4 bases and V 1 base, and 4 bases lay outside the gene matches. Germline CDR1 is SGHRS and CDR2 is YFSETQ. This CDR3 contains 14 residues. CDR3: CASSLTGDSYGYTF. The CDR3 bases are TGCGCCAGCAGCTTGACAGGGGATTCCTATGGCTACACCTTC.